This T cell receptor beta chain was identified in a study of blood T cell repertoires in COVID-19. On the study more broadly: Nucleic acid was either cDNA or gDNA, and it came from T cells, B-cell-depleted T cells, or PBMCs.

Profiling relied on immunoSEQ multiplex PCR, and the TCRdb table lists in-frame clones only, not all of them. The sample carries tens of thousands of clones, roughly 80% recorded once. This CDR3 spans 16 amino acids. V was clipped by 2 bases and J by 7 bases, with 20 bases between them. The germline V gene has CDR1 SNHLY and CDR2 FYNNEI. Sequencing was performed on peripheral blood. The receptor's source is a woman at least 80 years old with acute or convalescent COVID-19. V gene TRBV2 combines with J gene TRBJ1-2; D uncertain. The CDR3 spells CASSETEASTRSGYTF. Written as DNA, the CDR3 is TGTGCCAGCAGTGAAACAGAAGCCAGCACACGGTCTGGCTACACCTTC.